This T cell receptor (beta chain) was profiled in a study of CD8 T cells in ankylosing spondylitis. Broader study findings: What appeared characteristic of ankylosing spondylitis blood was a TCR beta motif of 7 or 8 highly homologous variants.

TCRdb analysed the 5' RACE reads with MiXCR anew, one entry per CDR3 protein. This sample yields fewer than 500,000 distinct CDR3 sequences, of which 25% to 30% are seen a single time; roughly 0.8% belongs to the top ten. With regard to this clonotype: Antigen unknown.

The receptor was isolated from a male donor with ankylosing spondylitis. The sample was blood, either unsorted or a sorted T cell fraction (not recorded which).

The CDR3 sequence is CASSVSSNQPQHF. In nucleotides, the CDR3 is TGTGCCAGCAGTGTGAGTAGCAATCAGCCCCAGCATTTT. The chain is built from TRBV6-1 and TRBJ1-5; D is unresolved. The germline V gene encodes CDR1 MNHNS and CDR2 SASEGT. CDR3 length equals 13 residues. V shed 4 bases and J shed 0 bases, with 4 bases lying between them.